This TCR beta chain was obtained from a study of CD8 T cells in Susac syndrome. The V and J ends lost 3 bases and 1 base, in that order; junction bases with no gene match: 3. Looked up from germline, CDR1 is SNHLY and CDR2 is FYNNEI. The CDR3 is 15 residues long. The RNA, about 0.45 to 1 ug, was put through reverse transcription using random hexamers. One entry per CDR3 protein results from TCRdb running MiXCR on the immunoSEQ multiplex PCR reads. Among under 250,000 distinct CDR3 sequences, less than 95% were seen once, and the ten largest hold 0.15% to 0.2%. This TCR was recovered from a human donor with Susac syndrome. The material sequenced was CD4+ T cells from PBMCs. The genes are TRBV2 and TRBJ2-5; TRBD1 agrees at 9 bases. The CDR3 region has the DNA TGTGCCAGCAGTGAGGACAGGGGTGGCCAAGAGACCCAGTACTTC. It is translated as CASSEDRGGQETQYF.